The T cell receptor (beta chain) under discussion was sequenced for a study of T cells and Merkel cell carcinoma outcomes. Sequencing was performed with immunoSEQ multiplex PCR; in TCRdb, only in-frame clones are kept and a portion is missing. The repertoire has over 15,000 clones, roughly 81% of them found once; the top ten carry roughly 10%. Germline lookup yields CDR1 MDHEN and CDR2 SYDVKM. CDR3 length: 14 residues. Losses at the gene ends were 6 bases for V and 8 bases for J; bases not matched to a gene: 12. Turning to this clone: The target antigen is unknown.

Overall study results and limits: Repertoire plus T-cell density reportedly predicted Merkel cell carcinoma outcomes.

The chain couples TRBV28 to TRBJ1-2, with TRBD1 identical over 7 bases. Material: tumor tissue from Merkel cell carcinoma. The sequence was collected from a human donor with Merkel cell carcinoma. CDR3 amino acids: CASRGWDSPSGYTF. The CDR3 coding sequence is TGTGCCAGCAGGGGATGGGACAGCCCATCCGGCTACACCTTC.